This T cell receptor (beta chain) was found in a study of OX40 agonist ivuxolimab in advanced cancers. Study overall: Patient treatment consisted of intravenous ivuxolimab administration every 2 weeks at 0.01 to 10 mg/kg. Head and neck, renal cell, melanoma or hepatocellular carcinoma were the cancers that dose-escalation patients had. General study findings and limits: By week 6 at 0.1 to 3.0 mg/kg, blood CD4+ and CD8+ T cells had expanded clonally.

Clones were sequenced by immunoSEQ multiplex PCR, and TCRdb holds only the in-frame ones, with some missing. The sample yields 37,000 or so clones, almost 85% seen once. The V gene's germline CDR1 is SGDLS and CDR2 YYNGEE. V gave up 2 bases and J gave up 2 bases; unmatched junction bases: 10. The CDR3 runs to 18 residues. For this clone: Its antigen is unknown.

The V call is TRBV9, the J call TRBJ1-4, with 9 bases that match TRBD1. This receptor was taken from an adult with an advanced solid tumor such as melanoma, head and neck, liver or kidney cancer. The sequenced sample was CD4+ or CD8+ T cells sorted from blood, obtained in a trial of the OX40 agonist ivuxolimab. The CDR3 reads CASSVGGTGRATNEKLFF. The DNA of the CDR3 is TGTGCCAGCAGCGTCGGCGGGACAGGGAGAGCCACTAATGAAAAACTGTTTTTT.